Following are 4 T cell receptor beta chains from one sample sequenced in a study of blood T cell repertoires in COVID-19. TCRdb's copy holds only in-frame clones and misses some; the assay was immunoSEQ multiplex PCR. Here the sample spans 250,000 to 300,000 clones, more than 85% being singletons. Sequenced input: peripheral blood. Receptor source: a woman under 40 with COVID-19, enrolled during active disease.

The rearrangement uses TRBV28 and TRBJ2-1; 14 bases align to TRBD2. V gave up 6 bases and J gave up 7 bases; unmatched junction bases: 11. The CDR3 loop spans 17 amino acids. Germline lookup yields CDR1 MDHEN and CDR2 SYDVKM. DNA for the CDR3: TGTGCCAGCAGCCCCGGGACTAGCGGGAGAGGGGAGAATGAGCAGTTCTTC. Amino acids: CASSPGTSGRGENEQFF.

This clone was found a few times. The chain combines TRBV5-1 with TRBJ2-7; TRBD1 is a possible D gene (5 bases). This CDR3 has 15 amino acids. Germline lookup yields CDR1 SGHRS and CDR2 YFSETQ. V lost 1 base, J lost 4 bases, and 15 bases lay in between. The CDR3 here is CASSLQGESSYEQYF. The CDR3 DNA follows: TGCGCCAGCAGCTTGCAGGGTGAGTCCTCGTACGAGCAGTACTTC.

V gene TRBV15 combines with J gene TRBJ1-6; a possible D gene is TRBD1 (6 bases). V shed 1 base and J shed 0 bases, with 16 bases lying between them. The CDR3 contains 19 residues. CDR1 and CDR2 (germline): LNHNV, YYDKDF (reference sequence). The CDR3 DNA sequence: TGTGCCACCAGCAGAGGCGGGCAGGGGAAGAGCTCCTATAATTCACCCCTCCACTTT. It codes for CATSRGGQGKSSYNSPLHF.

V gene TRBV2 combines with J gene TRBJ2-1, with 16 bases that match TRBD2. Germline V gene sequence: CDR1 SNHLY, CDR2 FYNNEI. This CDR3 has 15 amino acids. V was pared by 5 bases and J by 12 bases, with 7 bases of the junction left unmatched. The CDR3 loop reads CASSPGTSGRALQFF. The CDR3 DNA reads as TGTGCCAGCAGTCCCGGGACTAGCGGGAGGGCCTTGCAGTTCTTC.